The subject of this entry is one T cell receptor (beta chain). Its antigen is currently unknown. The CDR3 runs 15 residues. V was pared by 6 bases and J by 3 bases, with 8 bases of the junction left unmatched. The germline CDR1 and CDR2 sequences are MNHEY and SVGAGI. Before sequencing, viral peptide pools were used by the ViraFEST assay to expand antigen-specific CD4+ T cells. Subsequent to ten to eleven days of culture, CD4+ T cells were isolated. Neither prior SARS-CoV-2 infection nor positive nucleocapsid antibodies were present in the vaccine recipients. Each well held 1.5 million to 2 million PBMC cultured with approximately 9.7 ug/ml peptides and about 10 IU/ml IL-2. Fresh IL-2-containing medium replaced half the medium on days 3 and 7. The table came from immunoSEQ multiplex PCR; TCRdb's copy has only in-frame clones and leaves some out. This sample has fewer than 65,000 clones; roughly 80% occur once, and the top ten carry roughly 2.7%.

The sample comes from a study of vaccination effects on CD4 cells after COVID-19. Findings and caveats of the study: Vaccine-induced clones in healthy vaccinees cross-reacted with common cold coronaviruses in only 1 of 255 cases.

The TCR sequence derives from a human donor who received a COVID-19 vaccine. V usage is TRBV6-5 and J usage is TRBJ2-1, with TRBD2 matching 7 bases. The source was CD4+ T cells from PBMCs cultured with HCoV-229E spike peptides, collected before COVID-19 vaccination. The CDR3 region is CASRTSRGDYNEQFF. CDR3 DNA sequence: TGTGCCAGCAGGACCTCCCGGGGGGACTACAATGAGCAGTTCTTC.